Following are 8 T cell receptor beta chains from one sample sequenced in a study of blood T cell repertoires in COVID-19. Profiled with immunoSEQ multiplex PCR; TCRdb holds only in-frame clones, not every one. This repertoire shows some 83,000 clones, 88% found once; its top ten account for 0.35% to 0.5%. The sample was peripheral blood. The receptors stem from a man aged 60 to 75 with acute or convalescent COVID-19.

The rearrangement joins TRBV6-2 or TRBV6-3 to TRBJ2-7, with a weak D call TRBD1 (5 bases). The germline gives CDR1 MNHEY, CDR2 SVGEGT. CDR3 length: 14 residues. The V and J ends lost 2 bases and 3 bases respectively, with 11 bases between them. The CDR3 is CASSYGAGRYEQYF. The CDR3 nucleotides read TGTGCCAGCAGTTACGGGGCAGGGCGCTACGAGCAGTACTTC.

The rearrangement links TRBV27 to TRBJ1-3; D possibly corresponds to TRBD1 (5 bases). This CDR3 region has 13 residues. The V gene lost 2 bases and the J gene lost 4 bases, with 6 bases spanning the gap. From germline, CDR1 is MNHEY and CDR2 SMNVEV (reference sequence). The CDR3 protein is CASSLRQGNTIYF. CDR3 sequence (DNA): TGTGCCAGCAGTTTAAGACAGGGAAACACCATATATTTT.

The genes are TRBV7-5 and TRBJ2-7; the DNA was not used to check the table's D call, TRBD2. TRBV7-5 is reported as a pseudogene. The CDR3 runs to 15 residues. The CDR3 region is CVRSLVREGRGEQYF. The CDR3 DNA is TGTGTCAGAAGCCTGGTGAGGGAGGGTCGGGGCGAGCAGTACTTC.

The V gene is TRBV2, the J gene TRBJ2-5, with 12 bases lining up with TRBD2. The V gene end was trimmed by 5 bases and the J gene end by 5 bases; junction bases not matched to a gene: 6. This CDR3 contains 15 residues. Per the germline V gene, CDR1 is SNHLY and CDR2 is FYNNEI. This CDR3 reads CASSTSTSGGETQYF. The DNA for the CDR3 is TGTGCCAGCAGTACCTCGACTAGCGGGGGTGAGACCCAGTACTTC. Using reference TRBV2 and TRBJ2-5 for the parts outside the CDR3, the full variable domain is EPEVTQTPSHQVTQMGQEVILRCVPISNHLYFYWYRQILGQKVEFLVSFYNNEISEKSEIFDDQFSVERPDGSNFTLKIRSTKLEDSAMYFCASSTSTSGGETQYFGPGTRLLVL.

The V and J genes are TRBV5-1 and TRBJ2-5, with D perhaps matching TRBD1 (5 bases). Trimming pared 2 bases from V and 2 bases from J, leaving 10 bases between. Per germline, CDR1 SGHRS and CDR2 YFSETQ. The CDR3 totals 14 residues. The CDR3 DNA reads TGCGCCAGCAGCTTTGCCAGGGAACAAGAGACCCAGTACTTC. Its protein is CASSFAREQETQYF.

The chain has TRBV12-5 and TRBJ1-1; D gene ambiguous. V lost 1 base, J lost 7 bases, and 4 bases lay in between. Germline loops: CDR1 LGHNT, CDR2 FRNRAP. CDR3 length: 11 residues. CDR3 bases: TGTGCTAGTGGTTTGGGACTTGAAGCTTTCTTT. Translating gives CASGLGLEAFF.

This clone appeared a single time. The chain has TRBV27 and TRBJ2-5; TRBD1 matches 9 bases. Germline V lookup: CDR1 MNHEY, CDR2 SMNVEV (reference sequence). This CDR3 comprises 15 residues. Trimming removed 2 bases from V and 5 bases from J; junction bases left unmatched: 6. CDR3 in amino acids: CASSLGTGKGETQYF. The DNA of the CDR3 is TGTGCCAGCAGTTTAGGGACAGGGAAGGGCGAGACCCAGTACTTC.

The gene calls are TRBV6-5 and TRBJ1-2; possibly TRBD1 for D (6 bases). This CDR3 region has 15 residues. The V end lost 5 bases, the J end lost 0 bases, and 13 bases lay between the germline ends. Per germline, CDR1 MNHEY and CDR2 SVGAGI. In nucleotides, the CDR3 is TGTGCCAGCAGTCAGGGGTTTTCTTCTAACTATGGCTACACCTTC. Its protein product is CASSQGFSSNYGYTF.